Here is one TCR beta chain with its context. The target antigen is unknown. The data are from a study of early stage breast cancer tumors. The study, taken as a whole, reports: Enriched TCRB sequences shared across patients were mostly commonly generated sequences.

About 19-50 mg of tumor tissue was diced per sample. The CDR3 consists of 15 residues. V was clipped by 6 bases and J by 6 bases, with 17 bases between them. Per germline, CDR1 MNHNY and CDR2 SVGAGI (reference sequence). Generated by immunoSEQ multiplex PCR, the TCRdb table keeps only in-frame clones and is missing some. The sample consists of roughly 5,400 clones, 60% to 65% of them appearing once. Sequencing input: breast tumor tissue. This sequence was found in a person aged 45 to 59 with breast cancer. The V gene is TRBV6-6, the J gene TRBJ2-2; D might be TRBD2 (7 bases). In DNA, the CDR3 is TGTGCCAGCAGCCACGGCGGGGGCGGTCCCGGGGAGCTGTTTTTT. Translation: CASSHGGGGPGELFF.